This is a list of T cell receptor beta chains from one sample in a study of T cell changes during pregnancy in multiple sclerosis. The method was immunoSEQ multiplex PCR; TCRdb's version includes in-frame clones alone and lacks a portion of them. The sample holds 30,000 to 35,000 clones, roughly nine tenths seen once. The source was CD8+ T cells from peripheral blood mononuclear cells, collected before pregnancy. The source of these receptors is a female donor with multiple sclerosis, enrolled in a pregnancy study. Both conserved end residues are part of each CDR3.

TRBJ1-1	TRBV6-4	CADRQGRDTEAFF
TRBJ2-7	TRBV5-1	CASSLARTKTYEQYF
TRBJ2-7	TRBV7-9	CASSGKPSGGTYEQYF
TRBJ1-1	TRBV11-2	CASSLRSSGGPGTEAFF
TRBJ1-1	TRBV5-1	CASRGVSPEAFF
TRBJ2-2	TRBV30	CASNTGTGDTGELFF
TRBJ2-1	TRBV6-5	CASSQDRGPYNEQFF
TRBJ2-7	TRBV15	CATGPRGEGEQYF
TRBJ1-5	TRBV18	CASSPGQGQPQHF
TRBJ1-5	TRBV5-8	CASSLVRSNQPQHF
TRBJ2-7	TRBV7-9	CASSFGTDYEQYF
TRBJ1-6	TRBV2	CASSPGQGNSPLHF
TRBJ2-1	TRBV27	CASSHRDRDYNEQFF
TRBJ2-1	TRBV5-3	CARSLPAEDFNEQFF
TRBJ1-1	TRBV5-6	CASSLGGITEAFF
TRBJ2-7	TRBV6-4	CASSDSLAGSYEQYF
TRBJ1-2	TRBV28	CASSYPIYGYTF
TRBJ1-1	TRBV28	CASNLGTGGYTEAFF
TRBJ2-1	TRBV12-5	CASGFPVATEQFF
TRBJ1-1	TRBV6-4	CASSDGQGGNTEAFF
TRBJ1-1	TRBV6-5	CASSVSQGAVTEAFF
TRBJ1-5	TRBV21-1	CASSKPRGPQHF
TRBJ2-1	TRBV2	CASRLAGGSYNEQFF
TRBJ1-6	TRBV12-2	CASRFPGSQGRPPLHF
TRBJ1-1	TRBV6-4	CASSDSGGEAFF
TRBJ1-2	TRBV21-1	CASSKTGEHGYTF
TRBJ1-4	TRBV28	CASSSHSATNEKLFF
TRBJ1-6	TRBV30	CAWSVDSNSPLHF
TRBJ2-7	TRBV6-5	CASSYSPGQSDYEQYF
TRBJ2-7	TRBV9	CASSFGSAYEQYF
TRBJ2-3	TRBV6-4	CASSLSGGSLDTQYF
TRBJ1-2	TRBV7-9	CAVRDRGNYGYTF
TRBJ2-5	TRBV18	CASSPPNIAGLNVETQYF
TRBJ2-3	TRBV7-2	CASSLGTSGVLDTQYF
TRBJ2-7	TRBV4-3	CASSQDPGQGAFDEQYF
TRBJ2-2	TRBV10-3	CAISDLEGGLYRSTGELFF
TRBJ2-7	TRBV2	CASVSPVADLYEQYF
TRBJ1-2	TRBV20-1	CSAQEEGYTF
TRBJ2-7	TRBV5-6	CASHGAGSYEQYF
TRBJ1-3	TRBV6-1	CASSEAQGTGGAWDTIYF
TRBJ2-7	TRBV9	CASSPGLAGWEQYF
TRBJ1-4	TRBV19	CAKPPPRQIQEKLFF
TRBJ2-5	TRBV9	CASSMSSGGEGGGETQYF
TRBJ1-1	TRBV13	CASSIMTENDLNTEAFF
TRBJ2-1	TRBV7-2	CASSFFGTTYNEQFF
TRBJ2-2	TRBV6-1	CASSRSTGQAGELFF
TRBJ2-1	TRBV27	CASREWGGYEQFF
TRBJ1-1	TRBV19	CASSPPFEVSEAFF
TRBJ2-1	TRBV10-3	CAISESELGGYEQFF
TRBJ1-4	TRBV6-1	CAISQGAGNEKLFF
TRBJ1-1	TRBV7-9	CASSLDRATEAFF
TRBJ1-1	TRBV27	CASGQMNTEAFF
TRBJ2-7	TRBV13	CASSSRTLSSYEQYF
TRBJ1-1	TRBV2	CASGGAWAAEAFF
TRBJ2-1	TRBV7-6	CASSWEGESYNEQFF
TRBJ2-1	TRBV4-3	CASSQGSDRTYEQFF
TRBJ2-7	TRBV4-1	CASSRGTSGGTYEQYF
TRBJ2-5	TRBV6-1	CASGRQSQETQYF
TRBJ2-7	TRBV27	CASSGTPYEQYF